This is a list of T cell receptor beta chains from one sample in a study of T cell changes during pregnancy in multiple sclerosis. Only in-frame clones appear in the TCRdb table, and some are missing; sequencing was by immunoSEQ multiplex PCR. The sample lists around 20,000 clones, around four fifths occurring once. Sequencing used CD8+ T cells from peripheral blood mononuclear cells, obtained in the first trimester of pregnancy. Receptors were obtained from a female donor in good health, enrolled as a control in a pregnancy study. The CDR3 runs from the conserved cysteine through the conserved F or W. A D gene is named only where the DNA matches it firmly. Size is omitted from some rows. Given values are once, few, many or a class for expanded clones.

D gene,V gene,J gene,clone size,CDR3 DNA,CDR3 protein
TRBD1,TRBV9,TRBJ1-1,.,TGTGCCAGCAGCCCCGCAAGTCAGGGGGGCACTGAAGCTTTCTTT,CASSPASQGGTEAFF
.,TRBV7-9,TRBJ1-3,many,TGTGCCAGCAGCTCTGGGAGATACACCATATATTTT,CASSSGRYTIYF
.,TRBV15,TRBJ2-5,once,TGTGCCACCAGCACCGGTGTGACCCAGTACTTC,CATSTGVTQYF
TRBD1,TRBV9,TRBJ1-6,.,TGTGCCAGCAGCGAAGAGACAGGGGAGTCACCCCTCCACTTT,CASSEETGESPLHF
.,TRBV7-9,TRBJ1-1,.,TGTGCCAGCAGCCAAGAGGAGGGAGGGGTGTTCGAAGCTTTCTTT,CASSQEEGGVFEAFF
TRBD2,TRBV11-2,TRBJ2-3,.,TGTGCCAGCAGCCGACTAGCGGGGGAGTTGGGTACGCAGTATTTT,CASSRLAGELGTQYF
TRBD1,TRBV30,TRBJ2-7,.,TGTGCCTGGAGTGTGGTGAGACAGGGGGACGACGAGCAGTACTTC,CAWSVVRQGDDEQYF
TRBD2,TRBV6-5,TRBJ2-4,.,TGTGCCAGCAGTAAATCGACTAGCGCCAAAAACATTCAGTACTTC,CASSKSTSAKNIQYF
TRBD1,TRBV7-9,TRBJ1-1,medium-sized,TGTGCCAGCAGCTTCAACAGGGGGCGCTGGACTGAAGCTTTCTTT,CASSFNRGRWTEAFF
TRBD1,TRBV6-1,TRBJ1-2,.,TGTGCCAGCAGTGCGACAGGGGGTGTCTATGGCTACACCTTC,CASSATGGVYGYTF
TRBD1,TRBV6-4,TRBJ2-6,once,TGTGCCAGCAGTGGTTTCGACAGGGACAGCTCTGGGGCCAACGTCCTGACTTTC,CASSGFDRDSSGANVLTF
.,TRBV14,TRBJ2-3,.,TGTGCCAGCAGCCAAGTCCCCCCAACAGGGTTCGGTACAGATACGCAGTATTTT,CASSQVPPTGFGTDTQYF
.,TRBV6-4,TRBJ1-2,.,TGTGCCAGCAGTGACTCAACGGACGCGGGAGGCTACACCTTC,CASSDSTDAGGYTF
.,TRBV6-6,TRBJ1-5,.,TGTGCCAGCAGCCCCGGGAGGGGAGGAAATCAGCCCCAGCATTTT,CASSPGRGGNQPQHF
TRBD1,TRBV14,TRBJ2-2,.,TGTGCCAGCAGCCAGGACAGGGCCACCGGGGAGCTGTTTTTT,CASSQDRATGELFF
TRBD1,TRBV28,TRBJ1-6,.,TGTGCCAGCAGTTTATTACAGCTCCGGACAGGGAATAATTCACCCCTCCACTTT,CASSLLQLRTGNNSPLHF
TRBD2,TRBV15,TRBJ2-2,.,TGTGCCACCAGCCTGGGGTCGGGAGCGGGAGGCACCGGGGAGCTGTTTTTT,CATSLGSGAGGTGELFF
TRBD2,TRBV19,TRBJ2-1,once,TGTGCCAGTAGTATGGTACCGGGGACTAGCGGGACATCCTACAATGAGCAGTTCTTC,CASSMVPGTSGTSYNEQFF
TRBD2,TRBV7-2,TRBJ2-3,.,TGTGCCAGCAGCTTAGAAGAACGGGGGGACTTCACAGATACGCAGTATTTT,CASSLEERGDFTDTQYF
TRBD1,TRBV27,TRBJ1-2,.,TGTGCCAGCAGTTTAGCCCGGGACAGGAACTATGGCTACACCTTC,CASSLARDRNYGYTF
.,TRBV15,TRBJ1-3,.,TGTGCCACCAGCAGAGACACAGGGACCGGAAACACCATATATTTT,CATSRDTGTGNTIYF
.,TRBV2,TRBJ2-3,.,TGTGCCAGCAACCTAGAGAGCGGAACCACAGATACGCAGTATTTT,CASNLESGTTDTQYF
.,TRBV29-1,TRBJ1-1,few,TGCAGCGTCCGGACCCGGACAGCTGAAGCTTTCTTT,CSVRTRTAEAFF
.,TRBV7-3,TRBJ2-1,.,TGTGCCAGCAGCCCTGCGGGCAATGAGCAGTTCTTC,CASSPAGNEQFF
TRBD2,TRBV5-1,TRBJ2-7,.,TGCGCCAGCACCCGCGGGTCGATGCGGGAGGGCCACGAGCAGTACTTC,CASTRGSMREGHEQYF
.,TRBV27,TRBJ1-5,.,TGTGCCAGCAGTTCAGACAGTCATCAGCCCCAGCATTTT,CASSSDSHQPQHF
TRBD1,TRBV27,TRBJ1-2,.,TGTGCCAGCAGTTTATCTTCGACAGGGAACTATGGCTACACCTTC,CASSLSSTGNYGYTF
TRBD2,TRBV4-3,TRBJ2-3,.,TGCGCCAGCAGCCAAGGTGATAGCGGGGGGCAATTCACAGATACGCAGTATTTT,CASSQGDSGGQFTDTQYF
TRBD1,TRBV5-4,TRBJ1-1,.,TGTGCCAGCAGCGCAAAACCGGGACAGGGGGCGCCCACTGAAGCTTTCTTT,CASSAKPGQGAPTEAFF
.,TRBV6-4,TRBJ2-1,.,TGTGCCAGCAGTGCCGGGACAAACAATGAGCAGTTCTTC,CASSAGTNNEQFF
TRBD2,TRBV11-2,TRBJ2-5,.,TGTGCCAGCAGGGCCGGGACTAGGGTTTCAGAGACCCAGTACTTC,CASRAGTRVSETQYF
TRBD1,TRBV27,TRBJ2-1,medium-sized,TGTGCCAGCAGTGAAAGACAGGGAAGCAATGAGCAGTTCTTC,CASSERQGSNEQFF
TRBD2,TRBV5-6,TRBJ2-7,.,TGTGCCAGCAGTTTCGGGACTAGCACCTACGAGCAGTACTTC,CASSFGTSTYEQYF
.,TRBV7-2,TRBJ1-5,.,TGTGCCAGCAGCTTAGAGGCGGTCCGGCCCCAGCATTTT,CASSLEAVRPQHF
TRBD1,TRBV6-1,TRBJ1-4,.,TGTGCCAGCAGTGCGTCGGGACAGGGGTTGACTAATGAAAAACTGTTTTTT,CASSASGQGLTNEKLFF
.,TRBV6-4,TRBJ2-2,.,TGTGCCAGCAGTAGACTAGGATCAAACACCGGGGAGCTGTTTTTT,CASSRLGSNTGELFF
.,TRBV19,TRBJ1-1,.,TGTGCCAGTAGCCCCAGGACAGTCGCGGACACTGAAGCTTTCTTT,CASSPRTVADTEAFF
.,TRBV4-2,TRBJ2-3,once,TGTGCCAGCAGCCGTTCGAGCGAAGCGCACACAGATACGCAGTATTTT,CASSRSSEAHTDTQYF
.,TRBV6-5,TRBJ1-6,.,TGTGCCAGCAGCCCTGCGGACTATAATTCACCCCTCCACTTT,CASSPADYNSPLHF
.,TRBV6-5,TRBJ2-2,.,TGTGCCAGCAGTTACTCACTAAACACCGGGGAGCTGTTTTTT,CASSYSLNTGELFF
TRBD2,TRBV5-6,TRBJ2-2,.,TGTGCCAGCAGCTCACCAATAGGTAGCGGGAGCACCGGGGAGCTGTTTTTT,CASSSPIGSGSTGELFF
TRBD1,TRBV7-9,TRBJ2-7,few,TGTGCCAGCAGCCCGGACAGGCGCCCTTGGGGGCAGTACTTC,CASSPDRRPWGQYF
TRBD2,TRBV19,TRBJ2-5,.,TGTGCCAGTAGTCTGCTAGCGGAAGAGACCCAGTACTTC,CASSLLAEETQYF
.,TRBV9,TRBJ2-7,medium-sized,TGTGCCAGCAGCTCCCGAGAAAATTCCTACGAGCAGTACTTC,CASSSRENSYEQYF
.,TRBV10-3,TRBJ2-1,.,TGTGCCATCAGTGAGTTCCGGCGACCGGGGAGCTCCTACAATGAGCAGTTCTTC,CAISEFRRPGSSYNEQFF
TRBD2,TRBV2,TRBJ2-1,.,TGTGCCAGCAGTGAACTAGGCGGGAGGCCTTACAATGAGCAGTTCTTC,CASSELGGRPYNEQFF
TRBD1,TRBV27,TRBJ1-2,once,TGTGCCAGCAGTTTAAGTCAGGGGGGCTATGGCTACACCTTC,CASSLSQGGYGYTF
TRBD1,TRBV7-2,TRBJ1-5,.,TGTGCCAGCAGCTACCGGACAGGGGCCAATCAGCCCCAGCATTTT,CASSYRTGANQPQHF
.,TRBV2,TRBJ2-6,.,TGTGCCAGCAGTGGAGCATACTCTGGGGCCAACGTCCTGACTTTC,CASSGAYSGANVLTF
.,TRBV7-9,TRBJ2-3,.,TGTGCCAGCAGCTTAGCAGGGGCGGATACGCAGTATTTT,CASSLAGADTQYF
.,TRBV11-2,TRBJ1-2,.,TGTGCCAGCAGCTTAGATATCCAGGGCTACACCTTC,CASSLDIQGYTF
TRBD2,TRBV7-9,TRBJ2-7,.,TGTGCCAGCCGTGGGACTAGCGGGAACGAGCAGTACTTC,CASRGTSGNEQYF
.,TRBV5-1,TRBJ1-1,.,TGCGCCAGCAGCCCGGTCGGGGGGCCCACCGAAGCTTTCTTT,CASSPVGGPTEAFF
TRBD1,TRBV2,TRBJ1-2,many,TGTGCCAGCAGAGGGACAGGGGTCTATGGCTACACCTTC,CASRGTGVYGYTF
.,TRBV2,TRBJ2-4,.,TGTGCCAGCAGGCCTATGGGTGCCTTGGAGGCCAAAAACATTCAGTACTTC,CASRPMGALEAKNIQYF
.,TRBV5-1,TRBJ2-7,.,TGCGCCAGCGGCCCCCAAGAGTACTTC,CASGPQEYF